A selection of T cell receptor beta chains follows, all from one sample in a study of technical replicates of blood from a few donors. Profiled with immunoSEQ multiplex PCR; TCRdb holds only in-frame clones, not every one. The top ten hold less than 0.25% of the sample, which has some 74,000 clones, around 95% seen once. The sequenced material came from T cells isolated from PBMCs. All receptors derive from a human donor in good health. Both conserved end residues are part of each CDR3. The order of the fields is V gene, J gene, clone size, D gene, CDR3 DNA, CDR3 protein. The D gene is left open where the match is weak. Size is omitted from some rows. Given values are once, few, many or a class for expanded clones.

V: TRBV2; J: TRBJ2-7; size: NA; D: TRBD1; DNA: TGTGCCAGCAGGGCGACGACAGGGAAGGCGTACGAGCAGTACTTC; CDR3: CASRATTGKAYEQYF
V: TRBV27; J: TRBJ2-3; size: NA; D: NA; DNA: TGTGCCAGCAGTGGGTGGGGGGAGGCGACAGATACGCAGTATTTT; CDR3: CASSGWGEATDTQYF
V: TRBV28; J: TRBJ1-3; size: once; D: NA; DNA: TGTGCCAGCAGTTTAGGGGCAGCCTCTGGAAACACCATATATTTT; CDR3: CASSLGAASGNTIYF
V: TRBV13; J: TRBJ1-1; size: NA; D: TRBD1; DNA: TGTGCCAGCAGCTTAGGGACAGGGGGATTAGCTTTCTTT; CDR3: CASSLGTGGLAFF
V: TRBV2; J: TRBJ2-5; size: NA; D: TRBD2; DNA: TGTGCCATGTCATCGAGCGGGGGGGAGACCCAGTACTTC; CDR3: CAMSSSGGETQYF
V: TRBV7-9; J: TRBJ2-1; size: NA; D: TRBD2; DNA: TGTGCCAGCAGCTTAGGAGCGGGGGCATACAATGAGCAGTTCTTC; CDR3: CASSLGAGAYNEQFF
V: TRBV25-1; J: TRBJ1-2; size: NA; D: TRBD1; DNA: TGTGCCAGCAGTTTAATTGGGGACAGGGTCTATGGCTACACCTTC; CDR3: CASSLIGDRVYGYTF
V: TRBV19; J: TRBJ1-4; size: NA; D: NA; DNA: TGTGCCAGTAGTGCAAACACCGCGGCTAATGAAAAACTGTTTTTT; CDR3: CASSANTAANEKLFF
V: TRBV5-1; J: TRBJ1-6; size: NA; D: TRBD1; DNA: TGCGCCAGCAGCAACCGGGACAGGGCCAGCTCCTATAATTCACCCCTCCACTTT; CDR3: CASSNRDRASSYNSPLHF
V: TRBV5-1; J: TRBJ2-7; size: NA; D: NA; DNA: TGCGCCAGCAGCGCCGGACTGGGAGGCTACGAGCAGTACTTC; CDR3: CASSAGLGGYEQYF
V: TRBV30; J: TRBJ2-3; size: NA; D: NA; DNA: TGTGCCTGGAGTGTAAACCGGGGCACAGATACGCAGTATTTT; CDR3: CAWSVNRGTDTQYF
V: TRBV4-1; J: TRBJ1-2; size: NA; D: NA; DNA: TGCGCCAGCAGCCAAGAGAGGCCGGGGAGCTATGGCTACACCTTC; CDR3: CASSQERPGSYGYTF
V: TRBV30; J: TRBJ2-3; size: once; D: TRBD2; DNA: TGTGCCTGGAGTCTTATAACTAGCGGGGGCACAGATACGCAGTATTTT; CDR3: CAWSLITSGGTDTQYF
V: TRBV5-1; J: TRBJ1-5; size: NA; D: TRBD1; DNA: TGCGCCAGCAGCGCCGGGACAGGGCTCAATCAGCCCCAGCATTTT; CDR3: CASSAGTGLNQPQHF
V: TRBV7-9; J: TRBJ1-4; size: NA; D: NA; DNA: TGTGCCAGCAGCTTATTGAGTCATGAAAAACTGTTTTTT; CDR3: CASSLLSHEKLFF
V: TRBV5-5; J: TRBJ1-4; size: NA; D: NA; DNA: TGTGCCAGCAGCTTGATGTGGAGCCGTAATGAAAAACTGTTTTTT; CDR3: CASSLMWSRNEKLFF
V: TRBV7-9; J: TRBJ1-6; size: NA; D: TRBD1; DNA: TGTGCCAGCAGACCGCCCGGGACAGCGTTTAATTCACCCCTCCACTTT; CDR3: CASRPPGTAFNSPLHF
V: TRBV5-6; J: TRBJ1-4; size: NA; D: NA; DNA: TGTGCCAGCAGCTTGGGGGGGCTCAGGTCTAATGAAAAACTGTTTTTT; CDR3: CASSLGGLRSNEKLFF
V: TRBV2; J: TRBJ1-4; size: NA; D: NA; DNA: TGTGCCAGCAGTGACCGAGGGGGTGCTGAAAAACTGTTTTTT; CDR3: CASSDRGGAEKLFF
V: TRBV7-8; J: TRBJ2-4; size: NA; D: TRBD1; DNA: TGTGCCAGCAGCCGCAGGGGGACAGCCGAAAACATTCAGTACTTC; CDR3: CASSRRGTAENIQYF
V: TRBV19; J: TRBJ1-4; size: once; D: NA; DNA: TGTGCCAGTAGTTCCTCAGTTAGCGGGGAAAAACTGTTTTTT; CDR3: CASSSSVSGEKLFF
V: TRBV19; J: TRBJ1-1; size: NA; D: TRBD1; DNA: TGTGCCAGTAGTGCGACAGGGGGAACTGAAGCTTTCTTT; CDR3: CASSATGGTEAFF
V: TRBV10-3; J: TRBJ2-1; size: NA; D: TRBD2; DNA: TGTGCCATCAGTTCCGGGACTAGCGGGAGGAGCGATGAGCAGTTCTTC; CDR3: CAISSGTSGRSDEQFF
V: TRBV9; J: TRBJ2-2; size: NA; D: TRBD2; DNA: TGTGCCAGCAGCGTAGGCGGGGGCACCGGGGAGCTGTTTTTT; CDR3: CASSVGGGTGELFF
V: TRBV7-9; J: TRBJ2-6; size: NA; D: NA; DNA: TGTGCCAGCACCAGGGTGGGCGGGGCCAACGTCCTGACTTTC; CDR3: CASTRVGGANVLTF
V: TRBV7-9; J: TRBJ1-2; size: NA; D: NA; DNA: TGTGCCAGCAGCCCTAGCTCCCGGGTGTATGGCTACACCTTC; CDR3: CASSPSSRVYGYTF
V: TRBV28; J: TRBJ2-1; size: NA; D: TRBD1; DNA: TGTGCCAGCAGTTTACGTCAGGGGGCAATATTCTTC; CDR3: CASSLRQGAIFF
V: TRBV27; J: TRBJ1-3; size: NA; D: NA; DNA: TGTGCCAGCAGTTCCCAGGGATTCTCTGGAAACACCATATATTTT; CDR3: CASSSQGFSGNTIYF
V: TRBV6-4; J: TRBJ2-1; size: NA; D: NA; DNA: TGTGCCAGCAGTGAGGAGAGGGAGTTCTCCTACAATGAGCAGTTCTTC; CDR3: CASSEEREFSYNEQFF
V: TRBV30; J: TRBJ2-1; size: NA; D: NA; DNA: TGTGCCTGGAGTGGATTCCCCCCGCCGGTAGCCCAGCACTCCTACAATGAGCAGTTCTTC; CDR3: CAWSGFPPPVAQHSYNEQFF
V: TRBV2; J: TRBJ2-7; size: NA; D: NA; DNA: TGTGCCAGCAGTGAAGTTCCCACTGTCGAGCAGTACTTC; CDR3: CASSEVPTVEQYF
V: TRBV11-3; J: TRBJ1-5; size: NA; D: NA; DNA: TGTGCCAGCAGCTTAGACAGGAATCAGCCCCAGCATTTT; CDR3: CASSLDRNQPQHF
V: TRBV19; J: TRBJ2-1; size: NA; D: TRBD2; DNA: TGTGCCAGTAGTCTGGGACTAGCGGAGGCCTCCTACAATGAGCAGTTCTTC; CDR3: CASSLGLAEASYNEQFF
V: TRBV2; J: TRBJ1-1; size: NA; D: NA; DNA: TGTGCCAGCAGTCCTGACAGCAACACTGAAGCTTTCTTT; CDR3: CASSPDSNTEAFF
V: TRBV7-9; J: TRBJ2-7; size: NA; D: NA; DNA: TGTGCCAGCAGCCAAAGCGACAGCCCCTACGAGCAGTACTTC; CDR3: CASSQSDSPYEQYF
V: TRBV5-5; J: TRBJ2-6; size: NA; D: NA; DNA: TGTGCCAGCAGCTTGGGCACTAGCAGCTCTGGGGCCAACGTCCTGACTTTC; CDR3: CASSLGTSSSGANVLTF
V: TRBV19; J: TRBJ1-5; size: once; D: NA; DNA: TGTGCCAGTAGTTTAGTCGGGGATCAACCCCAGCATTTT; CDR3: CASSLVGDQPQHF
V: TRBV12-5; J: TRBJ2-1; size: NA; D: TRBD2; DNA: TGTGCTAGTGGTCCACCCCCCGGGGGGGAGTTCTTC; CDR3: CASGPPPGGEFF
V: TRBV7-9; J: TRBJ2-1; size: once; D: TRBD2; DNA: TGTGCCAGCAGCTCCCGGACTAGCGGGAGGAATGAGCAGTTCTTC; CDR3: CASSSRTSGRNEQFF
V: TRBV5-1; J: TRBJ2-1; size: NA; D: NA; DNA: TGCGCCAGCAGCTTGGGCACTAGAGAGCAGTTCTTC; CDR3: CASSLGTREQFF
V: TRBV28; J: TRBJ1-2; size: NA; D: NA; DNA: TGTGCCAGCAGCTTCCTACAAGGAGACTATGGCTACACCTTC; CDR3: CASSFLQGDYGYTF
V: TRBV19; J: TRBJ2-7; size: once; D: NA; DNA: TGTGCCAGTAGTATGTCGGGGGACTCCTACGAGCAGTACTTC; CDR3: CASSMSGDSYEQYF
V: TRBV4-1; J: TRBJ2-7; size: NA; D: TRBD2; DNA: TGCGCCAGCAGCCACTACCACCCGGGAGGTACTTACGAGCAGTACTTC; CDR3: CASSHYHPGGTYEQYF
V: TRBV11-2; J: TRBJ1-1; size: NA; D: NA; DNA: TGTGCCAGCAGCTTAGATCTCACAGGGACCATGAACACTGAAGCTTTCTTT; CDR3: CASSLDLTGTMNTEAFF
V: TRBV10-3; J: TRBJ2-1; size: NA; D: TRBD1; DNA: TGTGCCATCAGTGATGGCGGATATAGTCGGACAGGGGTCTACAATGAGCAGTTCTTC; CDR3: CAISDGGYSRTGVYNEQFF
V: TRBV2; J: TRBJ1-5; size: NA; D: NA; DNA: TGTGCCAGCAGTGATGACAGAGGCAATCAGCCCCAGCATTTT; CDR3: CASSDDRGNQPQHF
V: TRBV6-5; J: TRBJ1-2; size: NA; D: NA; DNA: TGTGCCAGCAGTTACGATCCCCAGGGAAACTATGGCTACACCTTC; CDR3: CASSYDPQGNYGYTF
V: TRBV11-3; J: TRBJ2-7; size: NA; D: NA; DNA: TGTGCCAGCAGAAGTGCACAGGGTAGGTATGACGAGCAGTACTTC; CDR3: CASRSAQGRYDEQYF
V: TRBV28; J: TRBJ1-1; size: NA; D: TRBD1; DNA: TGTGCCAGCAGCCCTCAGGGGGTAGGGGCTGAAGCTTTCTTT; CDR3: CASSPQGVGAEAFF
V: TRBV5-6; J: TRBJ2-5; size: NA; D: TRBD2; DNA: TGTGCCAGCAGCCTCCAGGGACTAGCGGTTGTCGAAGAGACCCAGTACTTC; CDR3: CASSLQGLAVVEETQYF
V: TRBV5-1; J: TRBJ2-7; size: NA; D: NA; DNA: TGCGCCAGCAGCTTGTATGGAGGATCCTACGAGCAGTACTTC; CDR3: CASSLYGGSYEQYF
V: TRBV6-1; J: TRBJ2-2; size: NA; D: NA; DNA: TGTGCCAGCAGTGAAGACGCGGAAAAGTACTACACCGGGGAGCTGTTTTTT; CDR3: CASSEDAEKYYTGELFF
V: TRBV6-1; J: TRBJ2-7; size: NA; D: TRBD2; DNA: TGTGCCAGCAGTGAAGGCCCAGCGGGGGGCCACTCAAAGTACTTC; CDR3: CASSEGPAGGHSKYF
V: TRBV7-9; J: TRBJ1-5; size: NA; D: NA; DNA: TGTGCCAGCAGCGCTCGGGTGGGTCAGCCCCAGCATTTT; CDR3: CASSARVGQPQHF
V: TRBV6-4; J: TRBJ2-7; size: NA; D: NA; DNA: TGTGCCAGCAGTGACGGGGGGGCTAGGGAGCAGTACTTC; CDR3: CASSDGGAREQYF
V: TRBV28; J: TRBJ1-6; size: NA; D: NA; DNA: TGTGCCAGCAGTTCGCCCCAGGGTGTCAATTCACCCCTCCACTTT; CDR3: CASSSPQGVNSPLHF
V: TRBV7-6; J: TRBJ2-7; size: NA; D: TRBD1; DNA: TGTGCCAGCAGCCCCGGTCCGGGACAGTACGAGCAGTACTTC; CDR3: CASSPGPGQYEQYF
V: TRBV5-4; J: TRBJ2-7; size: NA; D: TRBD1; DNA: TGTGCCAGCAACCTCGACCGGGACAGGGTCCACGAGCAGTACTTC; CDR3: CASNLDRDRVHEQYF
V: TRBV28; J: TRBJ2-5; size: once; D: NA; DNA: TGTGCCAGCAGTCCTACGCGAGCCGACCAAGAGACCCAGTACTTC; CDR3: CASSPTRADQETQYF